This is a list of T cell receptor beta chains from one sample in a study of early T cells in non-severe SARS-CoV-2 infection. TCRdb redid the calling of the 5' RACE reads with MiXCR, one entry per CDR3 protein. Counted here are some 64,000 distinct CDR3 sequences, 9.5% to 14% occurring once; the ten biggest clones make up 1.5% to 2%. Sequencing was carried out using whole blood. These receptors were collected from an adult who was a healthcare worker with PCR-confirmed SARS-CoV-2 infection or an uninfected control (not recorded which). Each CDR3 is given with its conserved first and last residue. Each record gives: V gene, clone size, J gene, D gene, CDR3 DNA, CDR3 protein. A D gene is named only where the DNA matches it firmly. Rows may omit the clone size; those that give it use once, few, many or a size class.

>TRBV7-9|many|TRBJ2-7|.
TGTGCCAGCAGCTTAGGCGGGCCCTACGAGCAGTACTTC
CASSLGGPYEQYF
>TRBV6-5|many|TRBJ2-7|.
TGTGCCAGCAGTTCCCTCTACGAGCAGTACTTC
CASSSLYEQYF
>TRBV19|few|TRBJ1-1|.
TGTGCCAGTAGTTTACCGACGGGCATGAACACTGAAGCTTTCTTT
CASSLPTGMNTEAFF
>TRBV12-3/TRBV12-4|.|TRBJ2-5|.
TGTGCCAGCAGTTTAACAGGAGAGACCCAGTACTTC
CASSLTGETQYF
>TRBV5-6|many|TRBJ1-2|.
TGTGTCAGCAGCTTGTGGGGGAGTGGCTACACCTTC
CVSSLWGSGYTF
>TRBV11-3|.|TRBJ2-7|.
TGTGCCAGCAGCTTAGGGGACTACGAGCAGTACTTC
CASSLGDYEQYF
>TRBV18|many|TRBJ1-5|.
TGTGCCAGCGCCACGGACGGTGGCAATCAGCCCCAGCATTTT
CASATDGGNQPQHF
>TRBV5-1|.|TRBJ2-2|.
TGCGCCAGCAGCAACCTTACCGGGGAGCTGTTTTTT
CASSNLTGELFF
>TRBV13|.|TRBJ1-5|TRBD1
TGTGCCAGCAGCTTAGGCGGGACAGTACTAAACAATCAGCCCCAGCATTTT
CASSLGGTVLNNQPQHF
>TRBV7-2|many|TRBJ2-1|.
TGTGCCAGCAGCTCCTCCGGCGCAGGGGTCGGGAATGAGCAGTTCTTC
CASSSSGAGVGNEQFF
>TRBV7-9|once|TRBJ2-7|.
TGTGCCAGCAGCCCCGGGACTGCAAGCTCCTACGAGCAGTACTTC
CASSPGTASSYEQYF
>TRBV27|.|TRBJ2-7|TRBD1
TGTGCCAGCAGGAGTTACCGCCGGGACAGGGTACCCGAGCAGTACTTC
CASRSYRRDRVPEQYF
>TRBV7-8|many|TRBJ1-3|.
TGTGCCAGCAGCTACCCCGCGGGGCCTGGGGGAAACACCATATATTTT
CASSYPAGPGGNTIYF
>TRBV20-1|few|TRBJ2-1|TRBD1
TGCAGTGCTCCCGGGACAGGGGTGAACAATGAGCAGTTCTTC
CSAPGTGVNNEQFF
>TRBV30|many|TRBJ2-1|.
TGTGCCTGGACCTCCCGAGTGCGGCGGGGAATCCCCTACAATGAGCAGTTCTTC
CAWTSRVRRGIPYNEQFF
>TRBV7-6|many|TRBJ1-1|.
TGTGCCAGCAGCTTAGAAGGTAGGGACACACCCTGGGGGACTGAAGCTTTCTTT
CASSLEGRDTPWGTEAFF